Sequencing of this T cell receptor (beta chain) was carried out in a study of T cell changes during pregnancy in multiple sclerosis. Clones were sequenced by immunoSEQ multiplex PCR, and TCRdb holds only the in-frame ones, with some missing. The table lists around 66,000 clones, 91% of them singletons. Germline CDR1 is MNHEY and CDR2 is SVGAGI. The CDR3 covers 13 residues. V lost 11 bases to trimming and J lost 0 bases, with 13 bases between them. The TCR originated in a female donor in good health, enrolled as a control in a pregnancy study. This specimen was peripheral blood, taken in the third trimester of pregnancy. The chain carries TRBV6-5 and TRBJ1-1, with D uncertain. The CDR3 sequence is CACGPTLNTEAFF. The CDR3, as DNA: TGTGCCTGCGGTCCCACCCTGAACACTGAAGCTTTCTTT.